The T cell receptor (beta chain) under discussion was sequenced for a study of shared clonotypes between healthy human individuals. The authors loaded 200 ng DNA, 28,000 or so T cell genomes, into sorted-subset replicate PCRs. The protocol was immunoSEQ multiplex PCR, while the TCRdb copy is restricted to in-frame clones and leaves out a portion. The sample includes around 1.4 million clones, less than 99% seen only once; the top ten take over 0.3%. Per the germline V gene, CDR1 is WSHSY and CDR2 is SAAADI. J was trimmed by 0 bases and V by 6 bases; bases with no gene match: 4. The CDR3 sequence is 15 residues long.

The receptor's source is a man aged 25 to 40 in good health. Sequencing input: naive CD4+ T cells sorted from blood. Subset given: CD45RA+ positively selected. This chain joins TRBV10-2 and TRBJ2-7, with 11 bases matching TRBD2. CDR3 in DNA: TGCGCCAGCAGAGAGACTAGCGGGGCCTCCTACGAGCAGTACTTC. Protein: CASRETSGASYEQYF.